The 12 T cell receptor beta chains presented below share a single source sample, sequenced in a study of T cell responses to AZD1222 COVID-19 vaccine. Assay used: immunoSEQ multiplex PCR; TCRdb lists only in-frame clones, some missing. The sample lists over 130,000 clones, around 88% occurring once. Sequencing used peripheral blood, obtained on day 0 of AZD1222 vaccination. The origin of the receptors is an adult in good health.

The CDR3: CASSLVAGNTEAFF. The CDR3 DNA reads as TGTGCCAGCAGCTTAGTGGCAGGGAACACTGAAGCTTTCTTT. The genes are TRBV7-8 and TRBJ1-1, with D unresolved. V lost 1 base and J 1 base, leaving 7 bases between the germline ends. This CDR3 spans 14 amino acids. The germline V gene has CDR1 SGHVS and CDR2 FQNEAQ.

J is TRBJ2-3 and V is TRBV3-1 (or the pseudogene TRBV3-2); 11 bases map to TRBD2. Germline V gene lookup returns CDR1 LGHDT and CDR2 YNNKEL (reference sequence). The CDR3 contains 16 residues. Trimming at V came to 4 bases and at J to 2 bases, leaving 5 bases not matched to a gene. The CDR3 sequence is CASSLGLAGSTDTQYF. In nucleotides, the CDR3 is TGTGCCAGCAGCCTCGGACTAGCGGGTTCCACAGATACGCAGTATTTT.

The chain couples TRBV9 to TRBJ1-2; D gene uncertain. CDR1 SGDLS and CDR2 YYNGEE come from the germline V gene. With 0 bases removed from V and 6 bases from J, the gap between germline ends came to 6 bases. CDR3 length equals 12 residues. This chain's CDR3 is CASSVVSDGYTF. CDR3 in DNA: TGTGCCAGCAGCGTAGTGTCGGATGGCTACACCTTC.

The chain carries TRBV4-2 and TRBJ1-2; perhaps TRBD1 as D (6 bases). The CDR3 runs to 14 residues. The V end was cut by 2 bases, the J end by 4 bases, with 11 bases between. Germline CDR1 and CDR2: LGHNA and YNFKEQ. The CDR3 DNA reads TGTGCCAGCAGCCAACCGGGGGGCGCCTATGGCTACACCTTC. Translation: CASSQPGGAYGYTF.

This clone was found once. This chain uses TRBV5-4 with TRBJ1-4; 7 positions match TRBD1. J gave up 8 bases and V 4 bases, and 5 bases lay outside the gene matches. Germline V lookup: CDR1 SGHNT, CDR2 YYREEE (reference sequence). This CDR3 has 13 residues. The DNA of the CDR3 is TGTGCCAGCAGCACAGGGGCGGTCGAAAAACTGTTTTTT. Translation: CASSTGAVEKLFF.

This sequence joins TRBV4-3 and TRBJ1-2, with D unresolved. Germline V gene data show CDR1 as LGHNA and CDR2 as YSLEER. The CDR3 is 14 amino acids. Trimming stripped 0 bases from V and 7 bases from J, with 12 bases between. The CDR3: CASSQDWRSFGYTF. CDR3 nucleotides: TGCGCCAGCAGCCAAGATTGGAGAAGTTTTGGCTACACCTTC.

The V and J genes are TRBV3-1 (or the pseudogene TRBV3-2) and TRBJ2-1, with 10 bases lining up with TRBD2. Germline loops: CDR1 LGHDT, CDR2 YNNKEL (reference sequence). Trimming took 4 bases from V and 15 from J; bases not matched to a gene: 15. The CDR3 contains 15 residues. The CDR3 DNA sequence: TGTGCCAGCAGCCTAGGTCCTAGCGGGAGATCTTTCCCGTTCTTC. Its protein is CASSLGPSGRSFPFF.

The chain has TRBV19 and TRBJ1-2, with 9 bases matching TRBD1. This CDR3 region has 15 residues. Per the germline V gene, CDR1 is LNHDA and CDR2 is SQIVND (reference sequence). Trimming cost V 3 bases and J 8 bases; bases outside gene matches: 10. CDR3 DNA: TGTGCCAGTAGTATTACAGGGGGCCTGATTCAGGGCTACACCTTC. Encoded protein: CASSITGGLIQGYTF.

Only a few counts were recorded for this clone. The chain uses TRBV30 and TRBJ1-5, with D possibly TRBD1 on 5 matching bases. Trimming pared 3 bases from V and 9 bases from J, leaving 9 bases between. This CDR3 spans 11 amino acids. CDR1 and CDR2 (germline): GTSNPN, SVGIG (reference sequence). The CDR3 nucleotides are TGTGCCTGGAGCCACCAGGGGCCCCAGCATTTT. Its translation is CAWSHQGPQHF.

This chain links TRBV15 with TRBJ2-7, with D possibly being TRBD2 (6 bases). V lost 5 bases and J 2 bases, leaving 10 bases between the germline ends. This CDR3 has 13 amino acids. Germline V gives CDR1 LNHNV, CDR2 YYDKDF (reference sequence). CDR3 sequence: CATSGRLAYEQYF. The CDR3 DNA reads TGTGCCACCAGCGGCCGACTAGCCTACGAGCAGTACTTC.

The V call is TRBV13, the J call TRBJ2-3; 8 nucleotides align to TRBD2. The CDR3 sequence is 17 residues long. CDR1 is PRHDT, CDR2 FYEKMQ, per germline (reference sequence). J lost 4 bases, V lost 7 bases, and 16 bases had no gene match. Here the CDR3 DNA reads TGTGCCAGCATAAAGGGAGCGGGAGAGGGTAGGGCAGATACGCAGTATTTT. The encoded protein is CASIKGAGEGRADTQYF.

The chain carries TRBV9 and TRBJ2-2; TRBD2 aligns across 10 bases. The V gene end was trimmed by 0 bases and the J gene end by 5 bases; junction bases not matched to a gene: 4. Germline V gives CDR1 SGDLS, CDR2 YYNGEE. The CDR3 extends over 16 amino acids. The chain's CDR3 is CASSVAASGSTGELFF. The CDR3 DNA follows: TGTGCCAGCAGCGTAGCGGCTAGCGGGAGTACCGGGGAGCTGTTTTTT.